This TCR beta chain was documented in a study of blood T cells in healthy people across ages. About the research overall: Template-switching capture recovered about one barcoded beta molecule per two T cells.

This clonotype was recorded at least ten times. Total RNA extracted from each sample amounted to at least 5 micrograms. Next came a second PCR, run for roughly 6 to 11 cycles, which used a sample-barcoded 5' primer along with a J-beta primer mix. MiXCR was run by TCRdb on the 5' RACE reads, yielding one entry per CDR3 protein. The table records approximately 1,700,000 distinct CDR3 sequences, about 39% of them present only once. The receptor was derived from a human donor in good health. The sample comprised blood.

CDR3 region: CATSRVTDTQYF. The CDR3, as DNA: TGTGCCACCAGCAGAGTTACAGATACGCAGTATTTT. The V gene is TRBV15, the J gene TRBJ2-3; no clear D gene. Germline V gene lookup returns CDR1 LNHNV and CDR2 YYDKDF (reference sequence). Trimming took off 1 base at V and 3 bases at J, with 2 bases between the two ends. This CDR3 is 12 amino acids long. The whole variable domain, filled in from reference TRBV15 and TRBJ2-3, reads DAMVIQNPRYQVTQFGKPVTLSCSQTLNHNVMYWYQQKSSQAPKLLFHYYDKDFNNEADTPDNFQSRRPNTSFCFLDIRSPGLGDTAMYLCATSRVTDTQYFGPGTRLTVL.